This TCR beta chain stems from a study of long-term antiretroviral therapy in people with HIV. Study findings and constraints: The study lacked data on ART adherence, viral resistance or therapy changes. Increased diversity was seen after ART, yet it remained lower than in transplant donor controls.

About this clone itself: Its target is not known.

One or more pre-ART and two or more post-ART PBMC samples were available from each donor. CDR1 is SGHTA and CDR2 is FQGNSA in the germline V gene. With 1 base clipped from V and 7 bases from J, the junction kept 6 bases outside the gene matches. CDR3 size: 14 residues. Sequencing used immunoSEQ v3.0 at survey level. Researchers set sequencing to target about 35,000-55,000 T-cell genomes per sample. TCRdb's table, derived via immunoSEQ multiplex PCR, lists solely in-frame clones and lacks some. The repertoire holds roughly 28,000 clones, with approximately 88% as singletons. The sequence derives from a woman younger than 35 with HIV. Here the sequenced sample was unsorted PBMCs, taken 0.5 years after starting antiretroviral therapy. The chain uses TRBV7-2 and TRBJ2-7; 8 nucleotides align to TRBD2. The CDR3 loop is CASSLGGRTGEQYF. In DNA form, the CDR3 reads TGTGCCAGCAGCTTAGGCGGGAGGACGGGAGAGCAGTACTTC. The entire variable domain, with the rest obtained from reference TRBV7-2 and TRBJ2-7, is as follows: GAGVSQSPSNKVTEKGKDVELRCDPISGHTALYWYRQSLGQGLEFLIYFQGNSAPDKSGLPSDRFSAERTGGSVSTLTIQRTQQEDSAVYLCASSLGGRTGEQYFGPGTRLTVT.